This T cell receptor (beta chain) was identified in a study of cytomegalovirus exposure and HLA in healthy donors. PCR used 60 Vbeta primers and 13 Jbeta primers. TCRdb keeps only in-frame clones here, not all; method: immunoSEQ multiplex PCR. The sample lists 65,000 or so clones; roughly two thirds were seen once. Notes on the study in general: Accurate HLA-A and HLA-B prediction from TCR beta sequences was reported for most subjects. What a later analysis reportedly showed was that an Asian-associated ancestry cluster had fewer N-insertions than the approximately 700-donor mean. Most of the CMV-associated TCR beta chains (in a later analysis) appeared to be HLA-restricted.

The CDR3 is 15 amino acids. Germline-derived CDR1 and CDR2 are SGDLS and YYNGEE. After removal of 0 bases from V and 0 bases from J, the junction contained 3 bases not matched to a gene. Notes on this clone: The antigen remains unidentified.

The sequenced sample was PBMCs. The chain recombines TRBV9 with TRBJ2-7; 7 nucleotides align to TRBD2. This TCR came from a man younger than 40 in good health and CMV-seronegative. Here the CDR3 reads CASSVGEGLSYEQYF. Here the CDR3 DNA reads TGTGCCAGCAGCGTAGGGGAGGGCCTCTCCTACGAGCAGTACTTC.